The clone carrying this TCR beta chain was detected only a few times. The CDR3 spans 14 residues. The J segment lost 0 bases and the V segment lost 8 bases, leaving 3 bases of the junction unmatched. CDR1 is MNHEY, CDR2 SMNVEV, per germline (reference sequence). The assay was immunoSEQ multiplex PCR, and TCRdb's table has in-frame clones only and misses some. The repertoire has under 50,000 clones, 70% to 90% of them found once; the top ten carry roughly 15%. This sample stems from a study of blood T cell repertoires in COVID-19. Study as a whole: COVID-19 samples, acute and convalescent, were from the United States, Italy and Spain. T cells, B-cell-depleted T cells, or PBMCs supplied cDNA or gDNA.

What was sequenced was peripheral blood. The J gene is TRBJ1-3, the V gene TRBV27, with 8 bases aligning to TRBD1. This receptor was identified in a man aged 65 to 85 with active COVID-19. The CDR3 region is CASRTGSSGNTIYF. The CDR3 DNA sequence: TGTGCCAGCCGGACAGGGAGCTCTGGAAACACCATATATTTT.